The present T cell receptor (beta chain) was sequenced within a study of T cell responses to AZD1222 COVID-19 vaccine. Study-wide results and caveats: Repertoire collection took place solely once the T cell response had peaked. An increase in Spike-specific TCR breadth and depth was observed after two AZD1222 doses. AZD1222 recipients seropositive at baseline numbered only six. Mapped onto spike, vaccine-associated CD4 TCRs spanned it and were dominant at 160-218 and 743-854.

This clone was counted a few times. The antigen remains unidentified. This CDR3 region has 17 residues. Germline CDR1 MRHNA, CDR2 SNTAGT. V shed 5 bases, J shed 6 bases, and the junction held 13 bases outside the gene matches. The assay was immunoSEQ multiplex PCR, and TCRdb's table has in-frame clones only and misses some. The table has around 130,000 clones, around 92% seen once; the top ten hold about 2.1%. The TCR originated in an adult who received the AZD1222 COVID-19 vaccine. The J gene is TRBJ2-2, the V gene TRBV6-4; 9 bases fit TRBD1. Sample: peripheral blood, taken 28 days after the second AZD1222 dose. CDR3 residues: CASSPFGTGRLAGELFF. DNA of the CDR3: TGTGCCAGCAGTCCCTTTGGGACAGGGCGCCTCGCCGGGGAGCTGTTTTTT.